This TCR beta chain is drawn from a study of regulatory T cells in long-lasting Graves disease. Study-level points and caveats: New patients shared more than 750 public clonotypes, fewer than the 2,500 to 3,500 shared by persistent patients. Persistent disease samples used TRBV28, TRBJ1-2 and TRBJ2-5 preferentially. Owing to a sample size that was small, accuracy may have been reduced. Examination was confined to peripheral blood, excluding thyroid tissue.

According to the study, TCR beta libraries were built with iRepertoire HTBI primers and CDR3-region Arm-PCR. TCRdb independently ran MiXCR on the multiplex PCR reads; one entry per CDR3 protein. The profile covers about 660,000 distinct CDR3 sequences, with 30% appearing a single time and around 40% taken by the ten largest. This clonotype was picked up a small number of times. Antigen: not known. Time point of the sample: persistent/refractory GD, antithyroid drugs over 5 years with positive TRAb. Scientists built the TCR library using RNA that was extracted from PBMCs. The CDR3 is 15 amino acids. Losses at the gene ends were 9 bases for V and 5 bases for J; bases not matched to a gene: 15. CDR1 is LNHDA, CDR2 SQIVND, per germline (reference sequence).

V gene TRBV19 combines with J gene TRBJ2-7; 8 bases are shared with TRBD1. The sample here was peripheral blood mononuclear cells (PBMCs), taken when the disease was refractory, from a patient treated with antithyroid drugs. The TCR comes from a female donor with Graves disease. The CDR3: CASHDRGGPGHEQYF. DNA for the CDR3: TGTGCCAGCCACGACAGGGGTGGTCCGGGCCACGAGCAGTACTTC.